Following are 5 T cell receptor beta chains from one sample sequenced in a study of control samples from healthy donors and cancer patients. TCRdb's copy holds only in-frame clones and misses some; the assay was immunoSEQ multiplex PCR. This sample carries roughly 83,000 clones, roughly four fifths of them seen once, and the ten largest clones take approximately 9.8%. Sequenced input: blood. The receptors stem from a woman aged 55-75 years in good health.

The J gene is TRBJ1-2, the V gene TRBV6-2 or TRBV6-3; D might be TRBD1 (5 bases). Germline CDR1 reads MNHEY; CDR2 reads SVGEGT. V was pared by 5 bases and J by 4 bases, with 17 bases between. The CDR3 sequence is 15 residues long. CDR3 amino acids: CASSGNRTPGYGYTF. CDR3 DNA: TGTGCCAGCAGTGGGAACAGGACGCCGGGCTATGGCTACACCTTC.

The rearrangement joins TRBV2 to TRBJ2-7; D may be TRBD2 (5 bases). In germline, CDR1 is SNHLY, CDR2 FYNNEI. V was shortened by 3 bases and J by 0 bases, with 9 bases between the two germline ends. CDR3 length equals 14 residues. CDR3 in DNA: TGTGCCAGCAGTGAGCCTAGCTTCTCCTACGAGCAGTACTTC. Amino acid sequence: CASSEPSFSYEQYF.

V gene TRBV2 combines with J gene TRBJ2-1; weak D call: TRBD1 (6 bases). Germline CDR1 and CDR2: SNHLY and FYNNEI. The germline V and J ends were trimmed by 6 bases and 9 bases, with 12 bases remaining between them. The CDR3 sequence is 12 residues long. CDR3 region: CASSRGRGEQFF. DNA of the CDR3: TGTGCCAGCAGCAGGGGACGGGGTGAGCAGTTCTTC.

This chain uses TRBV7-2 with TRBJ2-7, with D possibly TRBD2 on 5 matching bases. Trimming cost V 3 bases and J 9 bases, with 12 bases left between them. Germline V gene sequence: CDR1 SGHTA, CDR2 FQGNSA. This CDR3 is built from 12 residues. Here the CDR3 DNA reads TGTGCCAGCAGCTTCCCCAGGACTGCGCAGTACTTC. Amino acids: CASSFPRTAQYF.

The V and J genes are TRBV7-9 and TRBJ1-6, with 7 bases that match TRBD1. The CDR3 contains 13 residues. Trimming cost V 1 base and J 16 bases; bases outside gene matches: 7. The germline gives CDR1 SEHNR, CDR2 FQNEAQ (reference sequence). The CDR3 reads CASSLEQGNRLHF. The DNA of the CDR3 is TGTGCCAGCAGCTTAGAACAGGGGAACCGTCTCCACTTT.